This T cell receptor (beta chain) was observed in a study of blood T cell repertoires in COVID-19. Per the authors' pipeline: Reference gene primer amplification gave estimated nucleated cell counts. Assay used: immunoSEQ multiplex PCR; TCRdb lists only in-frame clones, some missing. That table gives V, J and clone size, and the DNA gave D and trimming. The table has 150,000 to 200,000 clones, about four fifths seen once. This CDR3 is built from 12 residues. Germline-derived CDR1 and CDR2 are SQVTM and ANQGSEA. V was pared by 6 bases and J by 0 bases, with 6 bases between. The V gene is TRBV29-1, the J gene TRBJ2-1; tentatively, D is TRBD2 (5 bases). This sequence originates from a woman in her 70s with COVID-19, enrolled during active disease. Sequenced material: peripheral blood. CDR3 nucleotide sequence: TGCAGCGTAGGGAGCTCCTACAATGAGCAGTTCTTC. Translation: CSVGSSYNEQFF.